This T cell receptor beta chain was sequenced for a study of blood T cell repertoires in COVID-19. The overall study: COVID-19 samples, acute and convalescent, were from the United States, Italy and Spain. Nucleic acid was either cDNA or gDNA, and it came from T cells, B-cell-depleted T cells, or PBMCs.

Per the study methods: Researchers report that nucleated cell counts were estimated from reference gene primer amplification. The repertoire was sequenced with immunoSEQ multiplex PCR; TCRdb's copy has only in-frame clones and lacks some. V and J calls and clone size are those listed in that table; D and trimming were worked out from the DNA. The data contain around 68,000 clones, 80% to 85% of them singletons. The CDR3 contains 15 residues. Trimming removed 5 bases from V and 2 bases from J; junction bases left unmatched: 9. Germline V lookup: CDR1 LNHDA, CDR2 SQIVND (reference sequence). Input material: peripheral blood. The chain uses TRBV19 and TRBJ2-7, with 7 bases aligning to TRBD2. This TCR was recovered from a human donor in a cohort sampled during active COVID-19. Here the CDR3 DNA reads TGTGCCAGTAGTGTTATAGCGGGTATGACCTACGAGCAGTACTTC. Protein product: CASSVIAGMTYEQYF.